This T cell receptor (beta chain) was identified in a study of blood T cell repertoires in COVID-19. At the level of the study: Nucleic acid was either cDNA or gDNA, and it came from T cells, B-cell-depleted T cells, or PBMCs.

Original analysis: Amplifying reference gene primers gave estimates of nucleated cell counts. Measured with immunoSEQ multiplex PCR; TCRdb has only the in-frame clones, and not every one. The DNA gave D and trimming, while V, J and clone size come from that table. Here the sample spans roughly 92,000 clones, over 80% being singletons. This receptor was taken from an elderly woman with active or convalescent COVID-19. Sequenced sample: peripheral blood.

Here the CDR3 reads CSIRSTDTQYF. In DNA form, the CDR3 reads TGCAGTATACGGAGCACAGATACGCAGTATTTT. The chain uses TRBV29-1 and TRBJ2-3; D gene unclear. The CDR3 totals 11 residues. CDR1 is SQVTM, CDR2 ANQGSEA, per germline.